This TCR beta chain was obtained from a study of cytomegalovirus exposure and HLA in healthy donors. At sampling all donors were nominally healthy, likely with unrecorded immune exposures. Whole-study findings and limits: Associated with HLA alleles at 0.05 false discovery rate in a later analysis were some 16,000 TCR beta sequences.

Use of 60 Vbeta and 13 Jbeta primers characterized the PCR. Original processing methods: Some 10 million shared chains were among the about 80 million unique TCR beta chains that a later analysis counted. Using immunoSEQ multiplex PCR, the repertoire was profiled, and TCRdb retains in-frame clones only, with some absent. Clonal size and the V and J genes are those of that table, whereas D and trimming came from the DNA. The table includes 180,000 or so clones, about four fifths detected once. A word on this clone: The target antigen is unknown.

The TCR originated in a male donor in good health and CMV-seronegative. Material: PBMCs.

The CDR3 reads CASSGLTEGNEKLFF. Here the CDR3 DNA reads TGTGCCAGCAGTGGGCTTACAGAGGGTAATGAAAAACTGTTTTTT. This chain links TRBV6-1 with TRBJ1-4; D is ambiguous. V was trimmed by 4 bases and J by 4 bases, leaving 13 bases between them. Germline V gene sequence: CDR1 MNHNS, CDR2 SASEGT. The CDR3 spans 15 residues.